The T cell receptor (beta chain) described here comes from a study of human T cells and chemical hapten exposure. Across the whole study: Enrolled patients were predominantly female and had alopecia areata, totalis or universalis. Study-level points and caveats: High-frequency TCRs, those above 1 in 1000, stayed the same after DPC sensitization.

Unique molecular identifiers were linked by the library to individual cDNA molecules. TCRdb independently ran MiXCR on the RACE reads; one entry per CDR3 protein. The profile shows 65,000 to 85,000 distinct CDR3 sequences, about 12% of them singletons. A note on this clonotype: Antigen specificity is unknown.

Time point given: patch test 1, 2 weeks after DPC sensitization. Treatment specified: therapeutic diphenylcyclopropenone sensitization with weekly scalp DPC. In every case, blood was obtained before the patch test was applied. With 7 bases clipped from V and 2 bases from J, the junction kept 5 bases outside the gene matches. CDR1 and CDR2 (germline): LGHDT, YNNKEL (reference sequence). The CDR3 runs to 15 residues. This clonotype was sampled from a woman in her fifties or sixties with alopecia areata. Some clones in this sample may be carry-over from other donors' samples. The V and J genes are TRBV3-1 and TRBJ2-1, with TRBD1 matching 10 bases. Here the sequenced sample was whole blood, taken in connection with sensitization to the hapten diphenylcyclopropenone (DPC). Here the CDR3 reads CASTLGQGAYNEQFF. The CDR3 coding sequence is TGTGCCAGCACCCTCGGACAGGGGGCCTACAATGAGCAGTTCTTC.